The 31 T cell receptor beta chains below were found in one sample sequenced in a study of T cell responses to AZD1222 COVID-19 vaccine. Produced via immunoSEQ multiplex PCR; TCRdb's table is partial and in-frame only. The data contain about 92,000 clones, roughly 88% of them singletons. The sequenced sample was peripheral blood, obtained on day 0 of AZD1222 vaccination. All receptors derive from an adult in good health.

The chain is built from TRBV5-4 and TRBJ2-2; 10 nucleotides line up with TRBD2. The CDR3 has 16 residues. V was pared by 4 bases and J by 2 bases, with 5 bases of the junction left unmatched. Germline assignment: CDR1 SGHNT and CDR2 YYREEE (reference sequence). CDR3: CASSMGLATNTGELFF. The CDR3 DNA reads as TGTGCCAGCAGCATGGGACTAGCGACAAACACCGGGGAGCTGTTTTTT.

The chain is built from TRBV7-2 and TRBJ2-5, with 12 bases matching TRBD2. After removal of 2 bases from V and 2 bases from J, the junction contained 9 bases not matched to a gene. The CDR3 runs 18 residues. Germline V gene sequence: CDR1 SGHTA, CDR2 FQGNSA. The CDR3 DNA sequence: TGTGCCAGCAGCTTAATCAACCGGCTAGCGGGAGGGCAAGAGACCCAGTACTTC. Translated: CASSLINRLAGGQETQYF. The full variable domain, rest sourced from reference TRBV7-2 and TRBJ2-5, is GAGVSQSPSNKVTEKGKDVELRCDPISGHTALYWYRQSLGQGLEFLIYFQGNSAPDKSGLPSDRFSAERTGGSVSTLTIQRTQQEDSAVYLCASSLINRLAGGQETQYFGPGTRLLVL.

The rearrangement uses TRBV5-1 and TRBJ2-7; TRBD1 might be the D (5 bases). The CDR3 contains 15 residues. V dropped 6 bases and J dropped 2 bases, with 18 bases sitting between them. The germline V gene encodes CDR1 SGHRS and CDR2 YFSETQ. DNA for the CDR3: TGCGCCAGCAACACAGGTCTGGATCGCCCCTACGAGCAGTACTTC. It translates to CASNTGLDRPYEQYF.

This chain's CDR3 is CASSLGADGTNTEAFF. In DNA form, the CDR3 reads TGTGCCAGCAGCTTAGGGGCGGATGGAACGAACACTGAAGCTTTCTTT. The chain employs TRBV7-2 and TRBJ1-1; D not resolved. V shed 1 base and J shed 1 base, with 13 bases lying between them. Germline-derived CDR1 and CDR2 are SGHTA and FQGNSA. This CDR3 has 16 amino acids.

The chain joins TRBV6-5 to TRBJ1-2; 12 bases map to TRBD1. Germline CDR1 reads MNHEY; CDR2 reads SVGAGI. CDR3 length: 13 residues. J lost 8 bases, V lost 9 bases, and 7 bases had no gene match. CDR3 amino acids: CASSRDRGPGYTF. In DNA, the CDR3 is TGTGCCAGTTCCCGGGACAGGGGGCCAGGCTACACCTTC.

This clone appeared a few times. The V and J genes are TRBV4-1 and TRBJ2-5, with D perhaps matching TRBD1 (6 bases). Germline V gives CDR1 MGHRA, CDR2 YSYEKL. The CDR3 runs to 16 residues. Trimming removed 1 base from V and 5 bases from J, with 17 bases in between. For the CDR3, the DNA is TGCGCCAGCAGCCAAGGCTCCCAAGGGGGTCGGGAGACCCAGTACTTC. As protein: CASSQGSQGGRETQYF.

This chain uses TRBV24-1 with TRBJ1-1, with D hard to call. The CDR3 spans 12 residues. Trimming removed 6 bases at V and 8 bases at J, with 12 bases between. CDR1 is KGHDR and CDR2 is SFDVKD in the germline V gene. The CDR3 DNA follows: TGTGCCACCAGTACTGGGATCGACGAAGCTTTCTTT. Its protein product is CATSTGIDEAFF.

The rearrangement links TRBV27 to TRBJ2-5; D unclear. The CDR3 runs to 14 residues. The germline V gene has CDR1 MNHEY and CDR2 SMNVEV (reference sequence). V was trimmed by 8 bases and J by 0 bases, leaving 13 bases between them. CDR3 sequence (DNA): TGTGCCAGCCGTAAACGAGAAAACCAAGAGACCCAGTACTTC. Residues: CASRKRENQETQYF.

The V gene is TRBV28, the J gene TRBJ1-2; TRBD1 matches 8 bases. V was pared by 9 bases and J by 8 bases, with 11 bases of the junction left unmatched. CDR1 and CDR2 (germline): MDHEN, SYDVKM. This CDR3 region has 13 residues. The CDR3 loop is CASKNQGAWGYTF. Written as DNA, the CDR3 is TGTGCCAGTAAGAACCAGGGGGCGTGGGGCTACACCTTC.

The V gene is TRBV7-9, the J gene TRBJ1-3, with D unclear. The V end was cut by 2 bases, the J end by 2 bases, with 7 bases between. The CDR3 is 14 residues long. Germline-derived CDR1 and CDR2 are SEHNR and FQNEAQ (reference sequence). The CDR3 DNA reads TGTGCCAGCAGCTTAATGCAGGCTGGAAACACCATATATTTT. It translates to CASSLMQAGNTIYF.

This clone has a handful of counts. The chain employs TRBV7-2 and TRBJ1-5; no reliable D call. V was clipped by 2 bases and J by 0 bases, with 5 bases between them. Germline values: CDR1 SGHTA, CDR2 FQGNSA. The CDR3 length is 14 residues. CDR3 residues: CASSLYTSNQPQHF. The CDR3 coding sequence is TGTGCCAGCAGCTTATACACTAGCAATCAGCCCCAGCATTTT.

This clone is classed as medium-sized. J is TRBJ2-7 and V is TRBV5-6; D not resolved. The V end lost 5 bases, the J end lost 1 base, and 13 bases lay between the germline ends. The CDR3 spans 14 residues. Germline CDR1 and CDR2: SGHDT and YYEEEE. DNA for the CDR3: TGTGCCAGCAGACACTTCCGGGTTTCCTACGAGCAGTACTTC. Translated: CASRHFRVSYEQYF.

The chain couples TRBV6-5 to TRBJ2-7; D might be TRBD2 (6 bases). The ends were cut back, 6 bases at V and 3 bases at J, with 9 bases in the middle. The length of the CDR3 is 12 residues. The germline V gene has CDR1 MNHEY and CDR2 SVGAGI. Here the CDR3 reads CASSETSYEQYF. The DNA of the CDR3 is TGTGCCAGCAGCGAGACTAGCTACGAGCAGTACTTC.

J is TRBJ2-1 and V is TRBV28; 10 nucleotides align to TRBD2. The V segment lost 2 bases and the J segment 8 bases; nucleotides outside the gene matches: 6. The CDR3 covers 15 residues. Germline CDR1 and CDR2: MDHEN and SYDVKM. This CDR3 reads CASSLRPSGSDEQFF. CDR3 in DNA: TGTGCCAGCAGTTTACGGCCTAGCGGGAGCGATGAGCAGTTCTTC.

This chain links TRBV3-1 (or the pseudogene TRBV3-2) with TRBJ1-1; unclear D gene. The V end lost 9 bases, the J end lost 1 base, and 12 bases lay between the germline ends. CDR1 is LGHDT, CDR2 YNNKEL, per germline (reference sequence). This CDR3 contains 13 residues. The CDR3 here is CASAVGPNTEAFF. The CDR3 DNA sequence: TGTGCCAGTGCTGTAGGACCGAACACTGAAGCTTTCTTT.

This chain connects TRBV19 to TRBJ1-1; tentatively, D is TRBD1 (5 bases). CDR1 LNHDA and CDR2 SQIVND come from the germline V gene (reference sequence). The V end lost 6 bases, the J end lost 0 bases, and 11 bases lay between the germline ends. The CDR3 has 14 residues. Here the CDR3 DNA reads TGTGCCAGTAGAACCGGGACTCTGAACACTGAAGCTTTCTTT. Residues: CASRTGTLNTEAFF.

The genes are TRBV7-8 and TRBJ1-3; D is undetermined. The CDR3 sequence is 19 residues long. Germline V gene lookup returns CDR1 SGHVS and CDR2 FQNEAQ. The V and J ends lost 1 base and 0 bases respectively, with 19 bases between them. CDR3 DNA: TGTGCCAGCAGCTTAGTAGCTCGGGGAGCTCACGCCTCTGGAAACACCATATATTTT. This codes for CASSLVARGAHASGNTIYF. Full variable domain (remainder filled in from reference TRBV7-8 and TRBJ1-3): GAGVSQSPRYKVAKRGQDVALRCDPISGHVSLFWYQQALGQGPEFLTYFQNEAQLDKSGLPSDRFFAERPEGSVSTLKIQRTQQEDSAVYLCASSLVARGAHASGNTIYFGEGSWLTVV.

The chain combines TRBV5-1 with TRBJ2-7; TRBD1 matches at 7 bases. CDR3 length equals 15 residues. The junction had 14 bases not matched to a gene; V was cut back by 1 base and J by 10 bases. Germline V lookup: CDR1 SGHRS, CDR2 YFSETQ. The CDR3 DNA is TGCGCCAGCAGCTTGATGGGACAGCGATCTACGAACCAGTACTTC. It specifies CASSLMGQRSTNQYF.

This chain links TRBV15 with TRBJ1-4; D is possibly TRBD1 (6 bases). Trimming left V 0 bases short and J 4 bases short, with 12 bases between. The length of the CDR3 is 16 residues. CDR1 is LNHNV, CDR2 YYDKDF, per germline (reference sequence). The DNA for the CDR3 is TGTGCCACCAGCAGAGATGCGGGGGCTGGTAATGAAAAACTGTTTTTT. Protein: CATSRDAGAGNEKLFF.

This clone has a handful of counts. The chain couples TRBV19 to TRBJ2-7, with TRBD1 identical over 9 bases. Germline V gene sequence: CDR1 LNHDA, CDR2 SQIVND (reference sequence). The CDR3 length is 15 residues. With 6 bases clipped from V and 7 bases from J, the junction kept 13 bases outside the gene matches. The CDR3 DNA sequence: TGTGCCAGTAGGGGCGCCGGGACAGGGATTAAGGAGCAGTACTTC. It codes for CASRGAGTGIKEQYF.

The gene calls are TRBV30 and TRBJ1-6; D uncertain. V was cut by 4 bases and J by 9 bases, with 7 bases left in between. This CDR3 is built from 11 residues. From germline, CDR1 is GTSNPN and CDR2 SVGIG (reference sequence). As DNA, the CDR3 is TGTGCCTGGACCGACACTTCACCCCTCCACTTT. Its protein is CAWTDTSPLHF.

CDR3 residues: CASSLLAPNEQYF. For the CDR3, the DNA is TGTGCCAGCAGTTTACTAGCACCCAACGAGCAGTACTTC. This rearrangement joins TRBV12-3 or TRBV12-4 to TRBJ2-7; D might be TRBD2 (5 bases). The ends were cut back, 2 bases at V and 5 bases at J, with 10 bases in the middle. This CDR3 region has 13 residues.

V usage is TRBV5-4 and J usage is TRBJ1-2, with 8 bases fitting TRBD1. The V segment lost 4 bases and the J segment 4 bases; nucleotides outside the gene matches: 3. CDR1 is SGHNT, CDR2 YYREEE, per germline (reference sequence). The CDR3 length is 13 residues. The CDR3 region is CASSGDRIYGYTF. The CDR3 nucleotides are TGTGCCAGCAGCGGGGACAGGATCTATGGCTACACCTTC. The full variable domain, in which reference TRBV5-4 and TRBJ1-2 provide the parts outside the CDR3, is ETGVTQSPTHLIKTRGQQVTLRCSSQSGHNTVSWYQQALGQGPQFIFQYYREEENGRGNFPPRFSGLQFPNYSSELNVNALELDDSALYLCASSGDRIYGYTFGSGTRLTVV.

The V call is TRBV28, the J call TRBJ1-5; weak D call: TRBD1 (5 bases). CDR3 size: 15 residues. Germline values: CDR1 MDHEN, CDR2 SYDVKM. Trimming took 6 bases from V and 0 from J, leaving 12 bases between them. The CDR3 region is CASRPQGFSNQPQHF. DNA of the CDR3: TGTGCCAGCAGGCCTCAGGGTTTTAGCAATCAGCCCCAGCATTTT.

The chain recombines TRBV11-2 with TRBJ1-1; TRBD1 matches at 8 bases. The CDR3 consists of 16 residues. Germline values: CDR1 SGHAT, CDR2 FQNNGV. V lost 5 bases, J lost 1 base, and 9 bases stayed unmatched. The CDR3 region has the DNA TGTGCCAGCAGCAGGGGACAGGACTACGGGAACACTGAAGCTTTCTTT. Translating it yields CASSRGQDYGNTEAFF.

This clone has just one count. V and J are TRBV7-9 and TRBJ1-2; 7 bases fit TRBD1. CDR1 SEHNR and CDR2 FQNEAQ come from the germline V gene (reference sequence). This CDR3 is 16 amino acids long. J lost 7 bases, V lost 5 bases, and 16 bases had no gene match. In DNA form, the CDR3 reads TGTGCCAGCAGCCGAGAAATAATGACAGGGATGCGTGGCTACACCTTC. It yields the protein CASSREIMTGMRGYTF.

The chain carries TRBV7-2 and TRBJ2-7, with TRBD1 identical over 8 bases. The V gene's germline CDR1 is SGHTA and CDR2 FQGNSA. After removal of 4 bases from V and 1 base from J, the junction contained 6 bases not matched to a gene. The CDR3 sequence is 15 residues long. In nucleotides, the CDR3 is TGTGCCAGCAGCTCGTGGGACAGGAGGTCCTACGAGCAGTACTTC. It specifies CASSSWDRRSYEQYF.

V gene TRBV21-1 combines with J gene TRBJ1-1; no DNA check was done on the table's D call, TRBD1. TRBV21-1 is annotated as a pseudogene. This CDR3 is 14 amino acids long. The CDR3 DNA follows: TGTGCCAGCATCTCCGGGACAGGGAACACTGAAGCTTTCTTT. Amino acid sequence: CASISGTGNTEAFF.

This clone has just one count. The chain recombines TRBV28 with TRBJ1-5; D remains ambiguous. This CDR3 has 17 amino acids. Germline assignment: CDR1 MDHEN and CDR2 SYDVKM. V lost 2 bases and J 5 bases, leaving 19 bases between the germline ends. The CDR3 sequence is CASSLLPNVGKDQPQHF. The CDR3, as DNA: TGTGCCAGCAGTTTACTACCGAATGTAGGAAAAGATCAGCCCCAGCATTTT.

In this sample, this clone turned up once. The chain is built from TRBV30 and TRBJ1-2; D is unclear. Germline V lookup: CDR1 GTSNPN, CDR2 SVGIG (reference sequence). V lost 2 bases, J lost 6 bases, and 7 bases lay in between. The CDR3 has 11 amino acids. The CDR3 region is CAWSTGNGYTF. As DNA, the CDR3 is TGTGCCTGGAGTACTGGGAATGGCTACACCTTC.

This clone was found a few times. The V gene is TRBV28, the J gene TRBJ1-5; a weak D match, TRBD1 (5 bases). Trimming stripped 7 bases from V and 7 bases from J, with 14 bases between. Per the germline V gene, CDR1 is MDHEN and CDR2 is SYDVKM. This CDR3 is built from 13 residues. CDR3 region: CASIRGTVQPQHF. The CDR3 DNA follows: TGTGCCAGCATTAGGGGTACGGTCCAGCCCCAGCATTTT.